This TCR beta chain was captured by sequencing in a study of T cells in Graves' hyperthyroidism and ophthalmopathy (dated by TCRdb to the late 2010s). Study-wide context: Peripheral blood was collected at initial diagnosis, before any treatment. To identify distinguishing TCR V-J signatures, a discovery cohort of roughly 100 patients was used, comprising 43 with Graves' ophthalmopathy and 57 with stable Graves' hyperthyroidism. Whether ophthalmopathy could be predicted prospectively was tested in an independent validation cohort made up of 18 hyperthyroidism patients plus 17 patients who later progressed to ophthalmopathy. For training and testing, the 100 or so patients in the discovery cohort were randomly divided in a 7:3 ratio. Thyroid tissue and blood T-cell repertoires from more than five Graves' hyperthyroidism patients were also compared in the study. After sampling, hyperthyroidism patients received methimazole starting at 30 mg daily, and ophthalmopathy patients received high-dose intravenous methylprednisolone. According to the paper, TCR Vbeta CDR3 sequencing was carried out on some 130 peripheral blood samples, which came from more than 40 ophthalmopathy, some 73 hyperthyroidism and approximately 17 progressor patients. The paper's findings and limits, for the study overall: Blood samples also contained most of the expanded thyroid clonotypes (frequency above 0.001), which suggests that blood repertoires may reflect thyroid immune responses. In validation, the model predicted progression to ophthalmopathy a median of about 6 months before onset, with over 55% sensitivity and 72.22% specificity. A model built on a 13 V-J signature distinguished ophthalmopathy from stable hyperthyroidism, reaching roughly 88% sensitivity and 81.08% specificity in cross-validation and 80%/75% in testing. Sample size was not statistically predetermined, and investigators were not blinded to group allocation.

The CDR3 numbers 15 residues from cysteine through phenylalanine. This entry keeps only the CDR3 DNA: 45 bases, framed from base 1. V is trimmed back by 4 bases and J by 1 base, and the junction contains 5 bases that no gene match accounts for. Stable Graves' hyperthyroidism was defined as the absence of progression to ophthalmopathy over 18 months of follow-up. Hyperthyroidism patients were aged 18 to 65 years and newly diagnosed, with disease duration of less than 2 months. Any patient with an uncontrolled infection, another autoimmune disease, pregnancy or lactation was excluded. Clinical symptoms, serum thyroxine and TRAb, thyroid ultrasound, and orbital computed tomography formed the basis for the diagnoses. PBMCs were separated from 7.5 to 10 ml of fresh peripheral blood using Ficoll-Paque density gradient centrifugation. Trizol reagent was used to extract total RNA, and RNA quality was then checked on an Agilent 2100 Bioanalyzer.

TCR beta CDR3 regions were amplified from RNA transcripts. The first round of RT-PCR for the TCR CDR3 was performed with the HTBI primer set and the Qiagen OneStep RT-PCR kit. The libraries were constructed in a second round of multiplex PCR and then size-selected and purified. Sequencing of the libraries was done on an Illumina HiSeq2000 using paired-end 100 bp reads. For the original study's pipeline: SOAPnuke was used to process the raw data, throwing out any read that contained adapters or uncalled bases, had a mean Phred below 15, or lacked an exact constant-primer or identifier match. COPE v1.2.5 was used to merge high-quality paired reads, and clonotypes were defined as unique nucleotide sequences. MiTCR v1.1 was used to align clonotypes to the IMGT TRBV, TRBD and TRBJ reference segments. Analysis was restricted to V-J combinations with a frequency above 0.0001, which covered 98% to 99.2% of repertoires. The TCS score was defined as the ratio of F50 (clonal expansion) to E x V (chaos), calculated using BLOSUM62-based TCRdist between CDR3 peptides within each V-J. Welch's t-statistics and random forest reduced 450 to 600 V-J features to 13, which were used in a naive Bayes classifier (R e1071). TCRdb reanalyzed the raw reads on its own, using fastp at Q25 for trimming and MiXCR for clone calling, and kept in-frame beta chains. Entries are consolidated by CDR3 protein sequence, retaining the most common genes and DNA. TCRdb's processing, not the study's, gives the V and J calls here. This sample gives over 550,000 distinct CDR3 sequences in total; approximately 16% of them show up just once. In total, the top ten clones hold 18% of the sample.

As concerns this clonotype: Its antigen specificity is not known. Base qualities are not provided; no much larger clone lies one nucleotide away.

The chain employs TRBV12-3 or TRBV12-4 and TRBJ1-1; the central 8 bases match TRBD1. The sequence came from a woman in her late teens or twenties with Graves' hyperthyroidism. The sample comprised blood. CDR3 reads: CASSSGQGRNTEAFF. The DNA sequence follows: TGTGCCAGCAGTTCCGGACAGGGAAGGAACACTGAAGCTTTCTTT.